This T cell receptor beta chain stems from a study of T cell repertoires in cytomegalovirus infection. For the study at large: CMV infection and matching HLA type were both indicated by public TCR beta signatures. General study points: Public TCR beta family frequency separated CMV-and-HLA carriers, including in an independent cohort.

TCRdb processed the reads anew with MiXCR; each CDR3 protein has one entry. The sample has 450,000 to 650,000 distinct CDR3 sequences; 26% are singletons. A few counts support this clonotype. Its antigen is currently unknown. The CDR3 covers 16 residues. Germline lookup yields CDR1 LGHNT and CDR2 FRNRAP. After removal of 5 bases from V and 7 bases from J, the junction contained 12 bases not matched to a gene. The gene calls are TRBV12-5 and TRBJ2-1, with TRBD2 matching 9 bases. The TCR was taken from a human donor in good health (CMV status not recorded). Some clones in this sample may be carry-over from other donors' samples. Input material: PBMCs. The chain's CDR3 is CASGLEGREGRNEQFF. As DNA, the CDR3 is TGTGCTAGTGGTCTGGAGGGGCGGGAGGGCCGGAATGAGCAGTTCTTC. Full variable domain (missing parts from reference TRBV12-5 and TRBJ2-1): DARVTQTPRHKVTEMGQEVTMRCQPILGHNTVFWYRQTMMQGLELLAYFRNRAPLDDSGMPKDRFSAEMPDATLATLKIQPSEPRDSAVYFCASGLEGREGRNEQFFGPGTRLTVL.